Below, 13 T cell receptor beta chains from the same sample are listed, as sequenced in a study of blood T cell repertoires in COVID-19. The method was immunoSEQ multiplex PCR; TCRdb's version includes in-frame clones alone and lacks a portion of them. This table holds about 46,000 clones, 86% found once. The specimen was PBMCs or T cells enriched from blood (not recorded which). These receptors came from a woman aged 45-59 years who had recovered from COVID-19.

The genes are TRBV28 and TRBJ1-5; no clear D. The germline CDR1 and CDR2 sequences are MDHEN and SYDVKM. The CDR3 sequence is 14 residues long. Deletions cut 2 bases from V and 3 bases from J, with 8 bases between. As DNA, the CDR3 is TGTGCCAGCAGTTTACTCCAGGACAATCAGCCCCAGCATTTT. Translating gives CASSLLQDNQPQHF.

J is TRBJ1-1 and V is TRBV28; possibly TRBD1 for D (5 bases). Germline-derived CDR1 and CDR2 are MDHEN and SYDVKM. With 9 bases removed from V and 1 base from J, the gap between germline ends came to 18 bases. CDR3 length equals 15 residues. DNA of the CDR3: TGTGCCAGTACGTTTGGGGGGACGGGGAACACTGAAGCTTTCTTT. Its protein product is CASTFGGTGNTEAFF.

The V gene is TRBV9, the J gene TRBJ1-2, with D possibly matching TRBD1 (5 bases). The CDR3 has 14 amino acids. CDR1 and CDR2 (germline): SGDLS, YYNGEE. The V end was cut by 3 bases, the J end by 6 bases, with 15 bases between. This chain's CDR3 is CASSANRGRDGYTF. CDR3 nucleotides: TGTGCCAGCAGCGCGAACCGGGGGAGGGATGGCTACACCTTC.

The J gene is TRBJ2-1, the V gene TRBV6-4; 10 bases line up with TRBD2. V dropped 5 bases and J dropped 2; count of bases not matched to a gene: 3. The germline V gene encodes CDR1 MRHNA and CDR2 SNTAGT. CDR3 length: 15 residues. The CDR3 DNA sequence: TGTGCCAGCAGTAGGCTAGCGGGGGCCTACAATGAGCAGTTCTTC. This codes for CASSRLAGAYNEQFF.

The chain has TRBV11-2 and TRBJ2-3; D perhaps matches TRBD1 (6 bases). Germline V gene lookup returns CDR1 SGHAT and CDR2 FQNNGV. This CDR3 has 15 residues. The ends were cut back, 5 bases at V and 6 bases at J, with 18 bases in the middle. DNA for the CDR3: TGTGCCAGCAGCCCTGCACAGGGCCTCTGGGATACGCAGTATTTT. The encoded protein is CASSPAQGLWDTQYF.

The chain links TRBV19 to TRBJ2-5; 9 nucleotides line up with TRBD2. The trim removed 2 bases at V and 5 bases at J, leaving 6 bases unmatched. Germline V gene lookup returns CDR1 LNHDA and CDR2 SQIVND (reference sequence). The CDR3 is 15 residues long. The CDR3 nucleotides read TGTGCCAGTAGTATAACGGGGGCGGGAGGGGAGACCCAGTACTTC. Translating it yields CASSITGAGGETQYF.

The chain has TRBV6-2 or TRBV6-3 and TRBJ1-5; D is ambiguous. CDR1 and CDR2 (germline): MNHEY, SVGEGT. The V end lost 0 bases, the J end lost 10 bases, and 10 bases lay between the germline ends. The CDR3 consists of 13 residues. CDR3 nucleotides: TGTGCCAGCAGTTACTCTTTTCGTCTCCCCCAGCATTTT. It specifies CASSYSFRLPQHF.

The rearrangement uses TRBV3-1 (or the pseudogene TRBV3-2) and TRBJ2-7, with 10 bases aligning to TRBD1. With V trimmed by 4 bases and J by 8 bases, 5 bases remained unmatched. Germline V lookup: CDR1 LGHDT, CDR2 YNNKEL (reference sequence). This CDR3 is 13 amino acids long. As DNA, the CDR3 is TGTGCCAGCAGCCCCGGGACAGGGGCCAAGCAGTACTTC. It is translated as CASSPGTGAKQYF.

This clone was seen a few times. The J gene is TRBJ1-2, the V gene TRBV4-1; a possible D gene is TRBD1 (5 bases). Germline assignment: CDR1 MGHRA and CDR2 YSYEKL. CDR3 length: 14 residues. Trimming shortened V by 3 bases and J by 4 bases, and 12 bases separated the two germline ends. The CDR3: CASSHDLTAYGYTF. The CDR3 coding sequence is TGCGCCAGCAGCCATGACCTGACAGCCTATGGCTACACCTTC.

The chain links TRBV2 to TRBJ1-2; D remains unclear. The CDR3 sequence is 14 residues long. V lost 6 bases, J lost 1 base, and 12 bases lay in between. The germline gives CDR1 SNHLY, CDR2 FYNNEI. The CDR3 DNA is TGTGCCAGCAGGCGTACAGTAAATAACTATGGCTACACCTTC. This translates into CASRRTVNNYGYTF. Full variable domain (rest looked up from reference TRBV2 and TRBJ1-2): EPEVTQTPSHQVTQMGQEVILRCVPISNHLYFYWYRQILGQKVEFLVSFYNNEISEKSEIFDDQFSVERPDGSNFTLKIRSTKLEDSAMYFCASRRTVNNYGYTFGSGTRLTVV.

The V and J genes are TRBV7-9 and TRBJ1-1; D is possibly TRBD1 (6 bases). The CDR3 has 14 amino acids. Germline CDR1 and CDR2: SEHNR and FQNEAQ (reference sequence). V was cut by 3 bases and J by 1 base, with 9 bases left in between. The CDR3 spells CASSFTGRNTEAFF. The CDR3 DNA reads TGTGCCAGCAGCTTCACAGGGCGGAACACTGAAGCTTTCTTT.

The V call is TRBV4-1, the J call TRBJ2-7; no definite D call. The germline V gene encodes CDR1 MGHRA and CDR2 YSYEKL. The length of the CDR3 is 14 residues. The V end was cut by 2 bases, the J end by 2 bases, with 10 bases between. The CDR3 loop is CASSQSYSPYEQYF. The CDR3 bases are TGCGCCAGCAGCCAATCATACTCACCCTACGAGCAGTACTTC.

This clone has only one observation. The chain joins TRBV18 to TRBJ2-2; tentative D call: TRBD1 (5 bases). The V end was cut by 3 bases, the J end by 6 bases, with 8 bases between. This CDR3 has 13 residues. The germline gives CDR1 KGHSH, CDR2 LQKENI. The CDR3 bases are TGTGCCAGCTCACCCCGACAGTCCGGGGAGCTGTTTTTT. Amino acid sequence: CASSPRQSGELFF.